This T cell receptor beta chain derives from a study of radiation and T cells in renal cell carcinoma. The CDR3 totals 12 residues. The V end lost 3 bases, the J end lost 8 bases, and 8 bases lay between the germline ends. CDR1 and CDR2 from the germline V gene are LNHDA and SQIVND (reference sequence). This clone was recorded a few times. Its antigen is not known. Whole-study findings and limits: In blood, top tumor clones expanded by 2 weeks, shrinking by 4.

The table came from immunoSEQ multiplex PCR; TCRdb's copy has only in-frame clones and leaves some out. This table has tens of thousands of clones, under 90% appearing once. Time point defined: baseline pretreatment blood. Treatment specified: 15 Gy SBRT to primary tumor, nephrectomy 4 weeks later. After SBRT, blood was collected at 2 and 4 weeks, plus baseline. The tumor was a clear cell renal cell carcinoma. This TCR was recovered from a man aged 60 to 75 with renal cell carcinoma. The chain combines TRBV19 with TRBJ2-1; the D is unclear. The sample was blood, taken from a patient whose treatment included radiotherapy and nephrectomy. The CDR3 bases are TGTGCCAGTAGTATCTCTAGGGATGAGCAGTTCTTC. Protein sequence: CASSISRDEQFF.